The entry that follows covers one TCR beta chain sequence. What it binds is unknown. The PCR was carried out with 60 Vbeta primers and 13 Jbeta primers. Libraries were prepared by immunoSEQ multiplex PCR; TCRdb keeps only in-frame clonotypes and omits some of them. The table records 120,000 to 150,000 clones, about three quarters of them present only once. The CDR3 runs to 15 residues. Germline CDR1 ENHRY, CDR2 SYGVKD. V lost 2 bases, J lost 0 bases, and 10 bases lay in between. This sample stems from a study of cytomegalovirus exposure and HLA in healthy donors. Study-wide points: The study put around 180 TCR beta chains on its list as cytomegalovirus-associated.

V usage is TRBV10-3 and J usage is TRBJ2-5; D is unresolved. Material: PBMCs. This clonotype was obtained from a male donor in good health and CMV-seronegative. This CDR3 is CAISENGRHQETQYF. The CDR3 nucleotides read TGTGCCATCAGTGAGAACGGCAGGCACCAAGAGACCCAGTACTTC.